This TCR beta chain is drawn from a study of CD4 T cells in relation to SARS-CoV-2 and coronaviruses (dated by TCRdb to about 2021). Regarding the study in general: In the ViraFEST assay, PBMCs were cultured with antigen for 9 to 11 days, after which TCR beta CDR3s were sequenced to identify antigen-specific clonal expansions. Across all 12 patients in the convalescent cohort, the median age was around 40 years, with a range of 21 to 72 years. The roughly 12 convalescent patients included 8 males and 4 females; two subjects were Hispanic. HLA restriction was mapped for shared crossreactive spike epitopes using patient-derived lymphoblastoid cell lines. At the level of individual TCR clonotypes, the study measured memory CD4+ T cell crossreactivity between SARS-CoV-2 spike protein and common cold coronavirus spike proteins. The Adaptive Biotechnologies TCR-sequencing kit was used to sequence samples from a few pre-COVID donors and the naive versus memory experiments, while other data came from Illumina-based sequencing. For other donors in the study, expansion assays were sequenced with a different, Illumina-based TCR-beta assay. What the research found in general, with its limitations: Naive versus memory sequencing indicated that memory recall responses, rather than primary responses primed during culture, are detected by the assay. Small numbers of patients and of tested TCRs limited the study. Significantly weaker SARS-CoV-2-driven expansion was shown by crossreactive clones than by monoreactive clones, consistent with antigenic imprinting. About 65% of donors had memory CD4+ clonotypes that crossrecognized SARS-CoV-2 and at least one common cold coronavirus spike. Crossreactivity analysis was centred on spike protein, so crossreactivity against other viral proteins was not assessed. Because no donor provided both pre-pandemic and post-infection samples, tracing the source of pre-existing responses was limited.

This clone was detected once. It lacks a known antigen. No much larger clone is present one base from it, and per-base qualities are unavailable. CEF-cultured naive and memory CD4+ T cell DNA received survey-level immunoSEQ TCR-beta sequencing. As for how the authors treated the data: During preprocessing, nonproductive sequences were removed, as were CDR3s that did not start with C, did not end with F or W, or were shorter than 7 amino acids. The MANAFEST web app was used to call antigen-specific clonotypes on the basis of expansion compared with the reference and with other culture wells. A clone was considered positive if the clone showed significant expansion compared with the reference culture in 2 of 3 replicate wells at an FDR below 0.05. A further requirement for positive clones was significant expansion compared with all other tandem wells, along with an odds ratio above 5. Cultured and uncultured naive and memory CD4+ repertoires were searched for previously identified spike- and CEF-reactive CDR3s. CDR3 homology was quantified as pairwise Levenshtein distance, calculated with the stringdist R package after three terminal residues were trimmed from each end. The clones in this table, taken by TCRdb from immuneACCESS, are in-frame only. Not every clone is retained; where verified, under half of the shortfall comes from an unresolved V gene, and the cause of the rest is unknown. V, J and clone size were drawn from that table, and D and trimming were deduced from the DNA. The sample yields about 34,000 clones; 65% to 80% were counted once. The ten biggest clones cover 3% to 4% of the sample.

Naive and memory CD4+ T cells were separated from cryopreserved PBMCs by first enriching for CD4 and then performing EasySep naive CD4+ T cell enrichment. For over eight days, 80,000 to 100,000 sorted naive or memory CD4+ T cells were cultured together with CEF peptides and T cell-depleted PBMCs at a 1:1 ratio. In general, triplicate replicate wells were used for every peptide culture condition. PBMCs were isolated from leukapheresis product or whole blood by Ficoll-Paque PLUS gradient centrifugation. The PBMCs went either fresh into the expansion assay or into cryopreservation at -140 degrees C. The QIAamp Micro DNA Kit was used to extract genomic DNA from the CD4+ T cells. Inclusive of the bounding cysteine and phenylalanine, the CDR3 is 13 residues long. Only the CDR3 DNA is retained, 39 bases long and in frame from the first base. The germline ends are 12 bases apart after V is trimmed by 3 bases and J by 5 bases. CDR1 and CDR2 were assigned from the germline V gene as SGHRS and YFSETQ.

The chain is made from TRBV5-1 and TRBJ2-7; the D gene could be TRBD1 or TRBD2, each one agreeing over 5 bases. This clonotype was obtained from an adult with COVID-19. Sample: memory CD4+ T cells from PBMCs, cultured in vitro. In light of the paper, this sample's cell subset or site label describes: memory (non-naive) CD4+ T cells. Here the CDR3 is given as CASSWGTANEQYF. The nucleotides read TGCGCCAGCAGCTGGGGGACGGCAAACGAGCAGTACTTC.